What follows are 12 T cell receptor beta chains derived from one specimen sequenced in a study of blood T cells in healthy people across ages. With a J-beta primer mix and a sample-barcoded 5' primer, a second PCR ran about 6 to 11 cycles. TCRdb re-called the 5' RACE reads through MiXCR, storing one row per CDR3 protein. The profile shows some 700,000 distinct CDR3 sequences, about a fifth of them singletons. The specimen sequenced was blood. All receptors derive from a man aged 65 to 85 in good health.

This clonotype was detected ten times or more. V gene TRBV18 combines with J gene TRBJ2-3, with D possibly matching TRBD1 (6 bases). CDR1 KGHSH and CDR2 LQKENI come from the germline V gene. This CDR3 has 15 residues. V lost 1 base and J lost 0, with 8 bases in between. The CDR3 region has the DNA TGTGCCAGCTCACCACGGACAGCTAGCACAGATACGCAGTATTTT. Translation gives CASSPRTASTDTQYF. Using reference TRBV18 and TRBJ2-3 for the parts outside the CDR3, the full variable domain is NAGVMQNPRHLVRRRGQEARLRCSPMKGHSHVYWYRQLPEEGLKFMVYLQKENIIDESGMPKERFSAEFPKEGPSILRIQQVVRGDSAAYFCASSPRTASTDTQYFGPGTRLTVL.

This clonotype was found a few times. This chain joins TRBV6-5 and TRBJ2-2, with 10 bases matching TRBD2. V was pared by 5 bases and J by 3 bases, with 3 bases of the junction left unmatched. The CDR3 covers 15 residues. Germline V gene data show CDR1 as MNHEY and CDR2 as SVGAGI. CDR3 sequence: CASSPGTSDTGELFF. DNA for the CDR3: TGTGCCAGCAGTCCCGGGACTAGCGACACCGGGGAGCTGTTTTTT.

This clonotype was detected only once. The V and J genes are TRBV6-5 and TRBJ2-1; D gene unclear. This CDR3 is built from 14 residues. The V gene's germline CDR1 is MNHEY and CDR2 SVGAGI. V shed 5 bases and J shed 2 bases, with 10 bases lying between them. CDR3 amino acids: CASSRVNTYNEQFF. CDR3 bases: TGTGCCAGCAGTCGCGTTAATACCTACAATGAGCAGTTCTTC.

V usage is TRBV5-6 and J usage is TRBJ2-5; the D is unclear. V gave up 3 bases and J gave up 5 bases, with 11 bases separating them. Germline V lookup: CDR1 SGHDT, CDR2 YYEEEE. The CDR3 is 13 residues long. The CDR3 DNA reads as TGTGCCAGCAGCTCCATTGGGTGGGAGACCCAGTACTTC. It yields the protein CASSSIGWETQYF.

There are many counts of this clonotype. CDR3 sequence: CASSPGTGSDEQFF. CDR3 bases: TGTGCCAGCAGCCCAGGGACTGGCTCGGATGAGCAGTTCTTC. The V call is TRBV7-7, the J call TRBJ2-1, with D tentatively TRBD2 (6 bases). Looked up from germline, CDR1 is SSHAT and CDR2 is FNYEAQ (reference sequence). V was trimmed by 5 bases and J by 8 bases, leaving 16 bases between them. This CDR3 has 14 amino acids.

J is TRBJ2-2 and V is TRBV7-2; 7 bases are a match to TRBD2. Germline-derived CDR1 and CDR2 are SGHTA and FQGNSA. The CDR3 contains 16 residues. The trim removed 1 base at V and 7 bases at J, leaving 9 bases unmatched. CDR3 region: CASSLGRREGGGELFF. The CDR3 DNA sequence: TGTGCCAGCAGCTTAGGTCGCAGGGAGGGTGGCGGGGAGCTGTTTTTT.

The chain combines TRBV20-1 with TRBJ1-1; perhaps TRBD1 as D (5 bases). Germline values: CDR1 DFQATT, CDR2 SNEGSKA (reference sequence). Trimming took off 0 bases at V and 4 bases at J, with 12 bases between the two ends. The CDR3 consists of 14 residues. CDR3 sequence reads: CSARDQGRGTEAFF. The CDR3 DNA sequence: TGCAGTGCTAGAGATCAGGGTCGTGGCACTGAAGCTTTCTTT.

This clonotype was seen once. The V gene is TRBV15, the J gene TRBJ2-2; 12 bases fit TRBD2. The CDR3 is 16 residues long. Germline CDR1 reads LNHNV; CDR2 reads YYDKDF (reference sequence). J gave up 6 bases and V 4 bases, and 6 bases lay outside the gene matches. CDR3 residues: CATSIGTSGLAGELFF. DNA of the CDR3: TGTGCCACCAGCATTGGGACTAGCGGGCTCGCCGGGGAGCTGTTTTTT.

The chain joins TRBV29-1 to TRBJ2-5; D gene uncertain. The germline V and J ends were trimmed by 8 bases and 5 bases, with 12 bases remaining between them. The V gene's germline CDR1 is SQVTM and CDR2 ANQGSEA. There are 11 residues in the CDR3. For the CDR3, the DNA is TGCAGCATAAGGTTAGGGGAGACCCAGTACTTC. It codes for CSIRLGETQYF.

This chain links TRBV29-1 with TRBJ1-1; D not certain. The germline V gene encodes CDR1 SQVTM and CDR2 ANQGSEA. The CDR3 totals 13 residues. V was pared by 2 bases and J by 4 bases, with 11 bases between. The CDR3 bases are TGCAGCGTTGAACCCGGGTCCTCCACTGAAGCTTTCTTT. Protein sequence: CSVEPGSSTEAFF. Combining the CDR3 with reference TRBV29-1 and TRBJ1-1 gives the whole variable domain SAVISQKPSRDICQRGTSLTIQCQVDSQVTMMFWYRQQPGQSLTLIATANQGSEATYESGFVIDKFPISRPNLTFSTLTVSNMSPEDSSIYLCSVEPGSSTEAFFGQGTRLTVV.

There are a few counts of this clonotype. This chain links TRBV7-6 with TRBJ2-1; D ambiguous. Germline V gene data show CDR1 as SGHVS and CDR2 as FNYEAQ. Trimming stripped 1 base from V and 7 bases from J, with 11 bases between. CDR3 length equals 14 residues. CDR3: CASSLGSPGNEQFF. The DNA for the CDR3 is TGTGCCAGCAGCTTAGGATCCCCGGGTAATGAGCAGTTCTTC.

The chain has TRBV4-1 and TRBJ2-7; perhaps TRBD1 as D (5 bases). Trimming stripped 1 base from V and 3 bases from J, with 7 bases between. Germline V CDR1 and CDR2: MGHRA, YSYEKL. The CDR3 runs 13 residues. The CDR3, as DNA: TGCGCCAGCAGCCAAGCAGACAGCTACGAGCAGTACTTC. It codes for CASSQADSYEQYF.